This T cell receptor (beta chain) was identified during a study of blood T cells in healthy people across ages. In its sample, this clonotype was seen a few times. The CDR3 runs to 12 residues. Germline V gene lookup returns CDR1 SQVTM and CDR2 ANQGSEA. Combining a sample-barcoded 5' primer with a J-beta primer mix, a second PCR ran for 7 to 11 cycles. TCRdb re-derived calls from the 5' RACE reads in MiXCR, one entry per CDR3 protein. The sample lists around 780,000 distinct CDR3 sequences, roughly 25% occurring once. The same data also contributed to another study, on T cells of mothers and their children.

Sample: blood. The V and J genes are TRBV29-1 and TRBJ2-5; D unclear. The better agreement between TRBJ2-1 and the DNA end casts doubt on the J call. The clonotype comes from a boy between 5 and 17 years old in good health. For the CDR3, the DNA is TGCAGCGCCCCCGGGCCCCGCAATGAGCAGTTCTTC. Its protein is CSAPGPRNEQFF.